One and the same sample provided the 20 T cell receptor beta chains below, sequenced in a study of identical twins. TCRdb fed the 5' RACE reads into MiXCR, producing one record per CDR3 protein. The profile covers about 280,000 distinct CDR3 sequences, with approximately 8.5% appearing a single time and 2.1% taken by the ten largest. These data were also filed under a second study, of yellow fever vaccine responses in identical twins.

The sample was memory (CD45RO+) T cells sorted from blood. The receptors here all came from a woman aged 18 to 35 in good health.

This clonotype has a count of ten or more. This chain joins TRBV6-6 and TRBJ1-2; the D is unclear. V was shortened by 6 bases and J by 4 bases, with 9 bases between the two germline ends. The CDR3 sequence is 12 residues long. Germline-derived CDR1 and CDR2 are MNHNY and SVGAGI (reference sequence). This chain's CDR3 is CASSLDRYGYTF. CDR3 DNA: TGTGCCAGCAGCCTAGACCGCTATGGCTACACCTTC.

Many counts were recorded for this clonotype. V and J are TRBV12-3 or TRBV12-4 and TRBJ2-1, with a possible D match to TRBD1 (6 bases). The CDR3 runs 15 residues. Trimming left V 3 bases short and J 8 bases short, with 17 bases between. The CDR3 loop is CASSLVSPGGDEQFF. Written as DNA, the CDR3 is TGTGCCAGCAGTTTGGTCTCCCCTGGGGGCGATGAGCAGTTCTTC.

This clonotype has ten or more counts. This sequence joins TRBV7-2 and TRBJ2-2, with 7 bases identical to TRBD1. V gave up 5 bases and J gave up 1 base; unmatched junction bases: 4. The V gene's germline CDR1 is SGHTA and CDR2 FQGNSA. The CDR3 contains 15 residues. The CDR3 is CASSPRTGNTGELFF. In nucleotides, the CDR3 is TGTGCCAGCAGCCCTAGGACAGGGAACACCGGGGAGCTGTTTTTT. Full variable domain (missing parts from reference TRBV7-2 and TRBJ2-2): GAGVSQSPSNKVTEKGKDVELRCDPISGHTALYWYRQSLGQGLEFLIYFQGNSAPDKSGLPSDRFSAERTGGSVSTLTIQRTQQEDSAVYLCASSPRTGNTGELFFGEGSRLTVL.

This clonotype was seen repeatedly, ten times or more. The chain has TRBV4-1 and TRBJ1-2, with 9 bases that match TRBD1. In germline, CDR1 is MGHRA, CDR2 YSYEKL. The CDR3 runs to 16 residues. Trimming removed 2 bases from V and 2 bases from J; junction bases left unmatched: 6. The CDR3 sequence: CASSQNLGQGNYGYTF. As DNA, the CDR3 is TGCGCCAGCAGCCAAAACCTCGGACAGGGGAACTATGGCTACACCTTC.

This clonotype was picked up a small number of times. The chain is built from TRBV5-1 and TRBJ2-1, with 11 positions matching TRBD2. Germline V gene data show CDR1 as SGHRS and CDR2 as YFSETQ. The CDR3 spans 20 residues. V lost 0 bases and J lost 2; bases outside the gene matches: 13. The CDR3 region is CASSLVAGGPLLGPYNEQFF. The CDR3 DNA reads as TGCGCCAGCAGCTTGGTAGCGGGAGGGCCTTTGCTCGGGCCCTACAATGAGCAGTTCTTC.

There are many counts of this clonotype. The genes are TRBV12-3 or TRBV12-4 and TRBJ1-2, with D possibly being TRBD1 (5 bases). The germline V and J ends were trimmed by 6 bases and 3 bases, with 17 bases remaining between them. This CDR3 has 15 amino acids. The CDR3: CASRGRDAVDYGYTF. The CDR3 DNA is TGTGCCAGCAGGGGACGGGACGCGGTAGACTATGGCTACACCTTC.

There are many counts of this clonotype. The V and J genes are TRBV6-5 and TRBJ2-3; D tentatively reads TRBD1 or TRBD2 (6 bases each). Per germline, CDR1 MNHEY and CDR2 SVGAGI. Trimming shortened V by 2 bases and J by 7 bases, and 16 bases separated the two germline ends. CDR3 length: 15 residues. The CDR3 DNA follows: TGTGCCAGCAGTTACGGGGGGCCCTATTCCAATACGCAGTATTTT. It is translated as CASSYGGPYSNTQYF.

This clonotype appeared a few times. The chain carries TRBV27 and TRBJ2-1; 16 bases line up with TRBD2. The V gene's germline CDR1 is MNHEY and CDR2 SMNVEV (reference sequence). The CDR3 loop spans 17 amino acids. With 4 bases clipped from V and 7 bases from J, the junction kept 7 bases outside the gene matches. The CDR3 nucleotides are TGTGCCAGCAGTTCCGGGACTAGCGGGAGGGCGGGTAATGAGCAGTTCTTC. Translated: CASSSGTSGRAGNEQFF.

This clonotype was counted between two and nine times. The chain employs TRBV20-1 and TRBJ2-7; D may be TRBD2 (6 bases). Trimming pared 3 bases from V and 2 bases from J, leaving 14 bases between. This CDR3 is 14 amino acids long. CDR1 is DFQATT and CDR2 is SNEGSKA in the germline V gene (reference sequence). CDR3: CSASMASEPYEQYF. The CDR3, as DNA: TGCAGTGCTAGTATGGCTAGCGAGCCCTACGAGCAGTACTTC.

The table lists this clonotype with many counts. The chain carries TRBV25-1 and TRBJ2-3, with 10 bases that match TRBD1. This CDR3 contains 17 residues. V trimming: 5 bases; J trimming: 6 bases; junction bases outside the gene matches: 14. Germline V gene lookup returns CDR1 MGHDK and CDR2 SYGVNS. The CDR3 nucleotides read TGTGCCAGCAGTCCTCCTCGGGGGACAGGGGTCGGGGATACGCAGTATTTT. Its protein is CASSPPRGTGVGDTQYF.

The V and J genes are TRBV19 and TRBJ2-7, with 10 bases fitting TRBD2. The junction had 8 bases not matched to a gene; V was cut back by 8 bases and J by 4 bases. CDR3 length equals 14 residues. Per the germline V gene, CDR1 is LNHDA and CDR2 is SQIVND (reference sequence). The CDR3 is CASSSGSGMYEQYF. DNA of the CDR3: TGTGCCAGTTCTAGCGGGAGTGGAATGTACGAGCAGTACTTC.

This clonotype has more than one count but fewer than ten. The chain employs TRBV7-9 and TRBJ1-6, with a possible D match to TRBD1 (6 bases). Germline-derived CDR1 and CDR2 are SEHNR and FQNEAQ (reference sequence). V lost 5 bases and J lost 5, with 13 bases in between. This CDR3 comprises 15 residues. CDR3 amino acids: CASSARGHNNSPLHF. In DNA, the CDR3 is TGTGCCAGCAGCGCCCGGGGACACAATAATTCACCCCTCCACTTT.

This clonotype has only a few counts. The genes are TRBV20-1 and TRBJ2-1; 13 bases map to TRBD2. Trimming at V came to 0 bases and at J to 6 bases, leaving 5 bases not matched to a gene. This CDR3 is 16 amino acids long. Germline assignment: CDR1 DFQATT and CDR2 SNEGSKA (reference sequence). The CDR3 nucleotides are TGCAGTGCTAGAGATGCAACTAGCGGGAGGGCCAATGAGCAGTTCTTC. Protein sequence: CSARDATSGRANEQFF.

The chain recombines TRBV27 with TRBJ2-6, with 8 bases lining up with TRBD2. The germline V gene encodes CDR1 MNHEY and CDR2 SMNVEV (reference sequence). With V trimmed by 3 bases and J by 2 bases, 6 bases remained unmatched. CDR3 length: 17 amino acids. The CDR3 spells CASSFRTAGAGANVLTF. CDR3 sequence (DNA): TGTGCCAGCAGTTTTCGCACAGCGGGAGCTGGGGCCAACGTCCTGACTTTC.

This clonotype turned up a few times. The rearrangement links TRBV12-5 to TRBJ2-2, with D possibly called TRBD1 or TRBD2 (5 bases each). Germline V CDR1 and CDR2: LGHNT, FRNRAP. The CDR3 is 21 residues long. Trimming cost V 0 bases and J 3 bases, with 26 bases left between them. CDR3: CASGLVLSHIDGGRYTGELFF. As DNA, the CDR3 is TGTGCTAGTGGTTTGGTCCTATCCCACATCGATGGGGGTCGGTACACCGGGGAGCTGTTTTTT.

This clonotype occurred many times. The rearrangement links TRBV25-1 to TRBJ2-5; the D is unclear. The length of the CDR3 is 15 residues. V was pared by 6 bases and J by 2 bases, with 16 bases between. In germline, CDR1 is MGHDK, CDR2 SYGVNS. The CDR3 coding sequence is TGTGCCAGCAGCGGAACCCTACTCAGTCAAGAGACCCAGTACTTC. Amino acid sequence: CASSGTLLSQETQYF.

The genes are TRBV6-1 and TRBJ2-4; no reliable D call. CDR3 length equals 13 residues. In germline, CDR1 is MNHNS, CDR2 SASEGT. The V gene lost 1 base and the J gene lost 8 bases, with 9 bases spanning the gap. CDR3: CASSEDRVHIQYF. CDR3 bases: TGTGCCAGCAGTGAAGATCGGGTTCACATTCAGTACTTC.

DNA of the CDR3: TGTGCCAGCAGCCTTGTGGACAGGGTAAGGGACGAGCAGTACGTC. This sequence encodes CASSLVDRVRDEQYV. The chain is built from TRBV2 and TRBJ2-7; 8 bases match TRBD1. CDR1 and CDR2 from the germline V gene are SNHLY and FYNNEI. This CDR3 is built from 15 residues. The V and J ends lost 6 bases and 5 bases, in that order; junction bases with no gene match: 12.

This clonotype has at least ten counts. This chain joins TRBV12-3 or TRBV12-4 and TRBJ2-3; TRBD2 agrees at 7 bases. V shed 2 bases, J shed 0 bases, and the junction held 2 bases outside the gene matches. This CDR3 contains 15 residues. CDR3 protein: CASSLTSASTDTQYF. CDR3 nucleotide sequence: TGTGCCAGCAGTTTAACTAGCGCTAGCACAGATACGCAGTATTTT.

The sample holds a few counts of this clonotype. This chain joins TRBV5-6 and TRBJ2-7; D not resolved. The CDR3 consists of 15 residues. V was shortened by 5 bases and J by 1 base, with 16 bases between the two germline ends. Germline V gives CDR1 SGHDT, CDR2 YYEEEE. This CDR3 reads CASSPFGEYSYEQYV. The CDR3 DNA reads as TGTGCCAGCAGTCCCTTTGGGGAATATTCCTACGAGCAGTACGTC.